The 3 T cell receptor beta chains presented below share a single source sample, sequenced in a study of blood T cell repertoires in COVID-19. Only in-frame clones appear in the TCRdb table, and some are missing; sequencing was by immunoSEQ multiplex PCR. The table includes more than 95,000 clones, around nine tenths detected once. The sequencing sample was made of peripheral blood. These receptors all come from a man aged 55 to 70 with acute or convalescent COVID-19.

J is TRBJ1-6 and V is TRBV7-8; TRBD1 might be the D (5 bases). Trimming removed 7 bases from V and 10 bases from J, with 23 bases in between. This CDR3 is 16 amino acids long. Germline CDR1 and CDR2: SGHVS and FQNEAQ. CDR3 nucleotides: TGTGCCAGCACCCCAACTCGGGACTTAAAGTACTCACCCCTCCACTTT. It codes for CASTPTRDLKYSPLHF. Full variable domain (rest looked up from reference TRBV7-8 and TRBJ1-6): GAGVSQSPRYKVAKRGQDVALRCDPISGHVSLFWYQQALGQGPEFLTYFQNEAQLDKSGLPSDRFFAERPEGSVSTLKIQRTQQEDSAVYLCASTPTRDLKYSPLHFGNGTRLTVT.

The chain joins TRBV7-2 to TRBJ2-1, with D possibly being TRBD1 (6 bases). Trimming removed 4 bases at V and 9 bases at J, with 13 bases between. The germline gives CDR1 SGHTA, CDR2 FQGNSA. This CDR3 spans 13 amino acids. The CDR3 reads CASSSGGMGEQFF. The CDR3 nucleotides read TGTGCCAGCAGCTCTGGGGGCATGGGTGAGCAGTTCTTC.

The rearrangement links TRBV24-1 to TRBJ2-3, with 12 bases lining up with TRBD1. Trimming removed 0 bases from V and 4 bases from J; junction bases left unmatched: 1. This CDR3 has 16 amino acids. Germline V lookup: CDR1 KGHDR, CDR2 SFDVKD. The CDR3, as DNA: TGTGCCACCAGTGATTTGGGGACAGGGGGCGCAGATACGCAGTATTTT. Protein: CATSDLGTGGADTQYF.